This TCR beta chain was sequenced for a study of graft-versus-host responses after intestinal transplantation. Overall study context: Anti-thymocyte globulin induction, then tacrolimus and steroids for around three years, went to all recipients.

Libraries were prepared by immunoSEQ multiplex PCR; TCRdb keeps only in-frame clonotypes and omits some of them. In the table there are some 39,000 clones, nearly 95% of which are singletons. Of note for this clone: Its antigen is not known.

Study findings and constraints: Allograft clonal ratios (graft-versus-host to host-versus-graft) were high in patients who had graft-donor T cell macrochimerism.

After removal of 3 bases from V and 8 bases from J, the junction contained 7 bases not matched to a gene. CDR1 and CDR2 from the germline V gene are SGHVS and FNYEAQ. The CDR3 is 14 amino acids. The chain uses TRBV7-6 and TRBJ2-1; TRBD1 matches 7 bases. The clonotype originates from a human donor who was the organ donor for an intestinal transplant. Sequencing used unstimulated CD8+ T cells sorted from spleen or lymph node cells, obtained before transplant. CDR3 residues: CASSLTGYDDEQFF. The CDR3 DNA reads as TGTGCCAGCAGCTTGACAGGGTATGACGATGAGCAGTTCTTC.